The present T cell receptor (beta chain) was sequenced within a study of T cells in Graves' hyperthyroidism and ophthalmopathy. Study information: Blood was drawn when the patient was first diagnosed and still untreated.

General study points: The model predicted ophthalmopathy a median roughly six months before onset. Most clonotypes that expanded in the thyroid above 0.001 also showed up in blood.

Amplified TCR beta CDR3 regions came from RNA transcripts. TCR CDR3 regions were first amplified by RT-PCR with HTBI primers. TCRdb called the multiplex PCR reads again in MiXCR, with one record for every CDR3 protein. This sample yields under 550,000 distinct CDR3 sequences, of which about 20% are seen a single time; 45% to 50% belongs to the top ten. The CDR3 is 15 amino acids. Germline lookup yields CDR1 SEHNR and CDR2 FQNEAQ (reference sequence). Trimming left V 2 bases short and J 5 bases short, with 14 bases between. Note on this clonotype: The antigen remains undetermined.

The sequence was collected from a man aged 40-49 years with Graves' ophthalmopathy. The specimen sequenced was blood. The chain carries TRBV7-9 and TRBJ2-3; D remains ambiguous. CDR3: CASSLLLGSVDTQYF. The CDR3 DNA is TGTGCCAGCAGCTTACTTCTCGGCTCAGTAGATACGCAGTATTTT.